This T cell receptor (beta chain) originates from a study of response to subunit inactivated influenza vaccine. This clonotype showed up just a few times. The target antigen is unknown. The germline V gene encodes CDR1 KGHSH and CDR2 LQKENI. There are 16 residues in the CDR3. The V end was cut by 3 bases, the J end by 5 bases, with 16 bases between. MiXCR, applied by TCRdb to the RT-PCR reads, yields one record per CDR3 protein. The sample includes about 180,000 distinct CDR3 sequences, about 9% of them seen just once. Regarding the study as a whole: It was the authors' suggestion that each seasonal influenza vaccination recruits few new T cells.

Sample: non-naive T cells sorted from PBMCs, taken on the day of vaccination. The receptor was derived from a man aged 45-60 years who received an inactivated influenza vaccine. V usage is TRBV18 and J usage is TRBJ1-4; D might be TRBD1 (5 bases). The CDR3 is CASSPERQISNEKLFF. The CDR3 region has the DNA TGTGCCAGCTCACCGGAAAGACAGATTTCAAATGAAAAACTGTTTTTT. Combining the CDR3 with reference TRBV18 and TRBJ1-4 gives the whole variable domain NAGVMQNPRHLVRRRGQEARLRCSPMKGHSHVYWYRQLPEEGLKFMVYLQKENIIDESGMPKERFSAEFPKEGPSILRIQQVVRGDSAAYFCASSPERQISNEKLFFGSGTQLSVL.